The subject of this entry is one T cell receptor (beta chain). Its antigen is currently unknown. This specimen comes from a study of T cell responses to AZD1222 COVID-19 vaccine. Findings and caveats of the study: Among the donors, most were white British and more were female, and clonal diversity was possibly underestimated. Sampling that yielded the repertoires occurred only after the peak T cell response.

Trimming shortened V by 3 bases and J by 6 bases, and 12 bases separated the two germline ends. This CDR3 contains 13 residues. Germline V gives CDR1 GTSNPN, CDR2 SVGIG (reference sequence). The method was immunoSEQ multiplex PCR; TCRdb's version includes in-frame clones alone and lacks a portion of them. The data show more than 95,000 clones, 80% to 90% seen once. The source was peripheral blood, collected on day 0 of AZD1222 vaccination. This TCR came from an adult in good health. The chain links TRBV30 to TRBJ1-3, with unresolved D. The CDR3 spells CAWSVADLNTIYF. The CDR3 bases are TGTGCCTGGAGCGTCGCGGATTTAAACACCATATATTTT.